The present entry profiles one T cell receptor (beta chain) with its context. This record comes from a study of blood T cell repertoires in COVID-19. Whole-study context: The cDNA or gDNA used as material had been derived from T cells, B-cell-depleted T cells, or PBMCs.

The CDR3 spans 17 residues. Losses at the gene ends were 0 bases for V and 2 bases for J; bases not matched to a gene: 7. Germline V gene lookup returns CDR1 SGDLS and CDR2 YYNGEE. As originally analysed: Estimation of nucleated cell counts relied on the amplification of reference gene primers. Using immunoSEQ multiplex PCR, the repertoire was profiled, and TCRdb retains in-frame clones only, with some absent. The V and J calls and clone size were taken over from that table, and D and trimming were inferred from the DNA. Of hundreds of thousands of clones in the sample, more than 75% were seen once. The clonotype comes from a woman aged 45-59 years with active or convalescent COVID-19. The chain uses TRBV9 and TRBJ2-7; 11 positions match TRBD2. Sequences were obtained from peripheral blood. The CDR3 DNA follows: TGTGCCAGCAGCGTAGAGGGGGGGACTAGCGGTACCTACGAGCAGTACTTC. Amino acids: CASSVEGGTSGTYEQYF.